Below are 26 T cell receptor beta chains sequenced from a single sample in a study of type 1 regulatory T cells. Regarding the study as a whole: Type 1 regulatory T cells had a more restricted TCR repertoire than non-type 1 regulatory T cells.

These TCRs are of unknown antigen specificity. TCRdb used MiXCR to reprocess the reads, holding one entry per CDR3 protein. In the table there are 65,000 to 80,000 distinct CDR3 sequences, about a fifth of which are singletons. What was sequenced was cultured type 1 regulatory T (Tr1) cells, either the whole culture or a sorted fraction (not recorded which). Receptor source: a human donor in good health.

This clonotype has just a few counts. V is TRBV7-9 and J is TRBJ2-1, with TRBD1 as a possible D gene (5 bases). Germline V gene sequence: CDR1 SEHNR, CDR2 FQNEAQ (reference sequence). The CDR3 sequence is 15 residues long. Trimming took 3 bases from V and 5 from J, leaving 14 bases between them. The CDR3 is CASSLWQGTHNEQFF. CDR3 in DNA: TGTGCCAGCAGCTTGTGGCAGGGAACACACAATGAGCAGTTCTTC. The whole variable domain, remainder taken from reference TRBV7-9 and TRBJ2-1, is DTGVSQNPRHKITKRGQNVTFRCDPISEHNRLYWYRQTLGQGPEFLTYFQNEAQLEKSRLLSDRFSAERPKGSFSTLEIQRTEQGDSAMYLCASSLWQGTHNEQFFGPGTRLTVL.

V is TRBV2 and J is TRBJ2-2; 8 positions match TRBD2. Germline values: CDR1 SNHLY, CDR2 FYNNEI. With V trimmed by 8 bases and J by 3 bases, 8 bases remained unmatched. There are 15 residues in the CDR3. CDR3 coding DNA: TGTGCCAGCGCCGGACTAGCAGGGTACACCGGGGAGCTGTTTTTT. This encodes CASAGLAGYTGELFF.

This clonotype has more than one count but fewer than ten. This sequence joins TRBV29-1 and TRBJ2-7, with 8 bases matching TRBD2. Unmatched junction bases numbered 7, after V lost 6 bases and J lost 3 bases. Germline V gene lookup returns CDR1 SQVTM and CDR2 ANQGSEA. CDR3 length: 13 residues. This CDR3 is CSVGAGVGYEQYF. DNA of the CDR3: TGCAGCGTGGGAGCGGGAGTGGGCTACGAGCAGTACTTC.

This clonotype was observed a handful of times. The V gene is TRBV5-5, the J gene TRBJ2-1; D possibly uses TRBD1 or TRBD2 (6 bases each). Looked up from germline, CDR1 is SGHKS and CDR2 is YYEKEE (reference sequence). Trimming pared 1 base from V and 2 bases from J, leaving 10 bases between. The CDR3 has 15 residues. Here the CDR3 DNA reads TGTGCCAGCAGCTTGTGGGGGGCGGCCTACAATGAGCAGTTCTTC. Protein product: CASSLWGAAYNEQFF.

This clonotype has a count of ten or more. V usage is TRBV29-1 and J usage is TRBJ2-1; 9 positions agree with TRBD2. After removal of 7 bases from V and 7 bases from J, the junction contained 11 bases not matched to a gene. Germline CDR1 is SQVTM and CDR2 is ANQGSEA. The CDR3 runs 14 residues. DNA of the CDR3: TGCAGCGCCCTAGGAGCGGGAGGTCTTAATGAGCAGTTCTTC. Amino acid sequence: CSALGAGGLNEQFF.

The sample holds a few counts of this clonotype. This rearrangement joins TRBV12-3 or TRBV12-4 to TRBJ1-1; 8 nucleotides match TRBD1. The CDR3 covers 15 residues. V was pared by 6 bases and J by 4 bases, with 10 bases of the junction left unmatched. The CDR3 sequence: CASSPRQGWSTEAFF. As DNA, the CDR3 is TGTGCCAGCAGCCCCAGACAGGGGTGGTCCACTGAAGCTTTCTTT.

This clonotype was observed a handful of times. J is TRBJ1-4 and V is TRBV6-4; D not certain. Germline CDR1 and CDR2: MRHNA and SNTAGT. V gave up 5 bases and J gave up 8 bases, with 18 bases separating them. The CDR3 extends over 15 amino acids. CDR3: CASSLYGAKGEKLFF. In DNA form, the CDR3 reads TGTGCCAGCAGTCTATACGGAGCTAAGGGAGAAAAACTGTTTTTT.

The chain joins TRBV7-2 to TRBJ1-5; D is uncertain. V lost 4 bases to trimming and J lost 6 bases, with 16 bases between them. The CDR3 is 15 residues long. Per the germline V gene, CDR1 is SGHTA and CDR2 is FQGNSA. CDR3 sequence reads: CASSSRLGAGQPQHF. CDR3 in DNA: TGTGCCAGCAGCTCCCGCCTAGGCGCGGGTCAGCCCCAGCATTTT.

The rearrangement links TRBV7-2 to TRBJ2-7; D is unresolved. V lost 1 base and J lost 0, with 7 bases in between. This CDR3 comprises 14 residues. The germline gives CDR1 SGHTA, CDR2 FQGNSA. CDR3 sequence: CASSLGYNSYEQYF. CDR3 bases: TGTGCCAGCAGCTTAGGGTATAACTCCTACGAGCAGTACTTC. Looking up the rest from reference TRBV7-2 and TRBJ2-7 gives the full variable domain: GAGVSQSPSNKVTEKGKDVELRCDPISGHTALYWYRQSLGQGLEFLIYFQGNSAPDKSGLPSDRFSAERTGGSVSTLTIQRTQQEDSAVYLCASSLGYNSYEQYFGPGTRLTVT.

This clonotype was detected only a few times. The chain uses TRBV5-4 and TRBJ2-1; 12 nucleotides align to TRBD2. The J segment lost 4 bases and the V segment lost 3 bases, leaving 2 bases of the junction unmatched. Germline assignment: CDR1 SGHNT and CDR2 YYREEE (reference sequence). CDR3 length: 15 residues. DNA of the CDR3: TGTGCCAGCAGCTCAGGGACTAGCGGGTACAATGAGCAGTTCTTC. Protein: CASSSGTSGYNEQFF.

This clonotype occurred a few times. This chain uses TRBV15 with TRBJ2-3; tentative D call: TRBD2 (6 bases). Germline values: CDR1 LNHNV, CDR2 YYDKDF (reference sequence). The V end lost 6 bases, the J end lost 1 base, and 14 bases lay between the germline ends. This CDR3 comprises 15 residues. CDR3 region: CATRRLASGTDTQYF. CDR3 bases: TGTGCCACCAGGCGGCTGGCTAGCGGCACAGATACGCAGTATTTT.

The chain carries TRBV7-9 and TRBJ1-1, with 12 bases matching TRBD1. CDR1 SEHNR and CDR2 FQNEAQ come from the germline V gene (reference sequence). There are 16 residues in the CDR3. V shed 6 bases and J 5 bases; nucleotides not matched to a gene: 10. CDR3 in DNA: TGTGCCAGCAGGAGGTCGGGACAGGGGGCCGGAACTGAAGCTTTCTTT. It encodes CASRRSGQGAGTEAFF.

In regard to this clonotype: This sequence may be a read error, since a much larger clone differs from it by one base. The V gene is TRBV5-1, the J gene TRBJ2-7; D possibly corresponds to TRBD2 (5 bases). The CDR3 extends over 12 amino acids. Germline V gives CDR1 SGHRS, CDR2 YFSETQ. CDR3 residues: CDSEGLPGEQYF. CDR3 coding DNA: TGCGACAGCGAAGGACTCCCTGGCGAGCAGTACTTC.

There are a few counts of this clonotype. The chain carries TRBV5-1 and TRBJ2-7; 9 bases line up with TRBD1. With 3 bases clipped from V and 4 bases from J, the junction kept 5 bases outside the gene matches. This CDR3 is built from 14 residues. Germline loops: CDR1 SGHRS, CDR2 YFSETQ. CDR3 sequence: CASSWTGVGYEQYF. CDR3 DNA sequence: TGCGCCAGCAGCTGGACAGGGGTTGGGTACGAGCAGTACTTC.

The chain is built from TRBV20-1 and TRBJ2-2, with D possibly being TRBD1 (6 bases). CDR1 is DFQATT and CDR2 is SNEGSKA in the germline V gene (reference sequence). V lost 6 bases and J lost 2, with 16 bases in between. The CDR3 covers 15 residues. The CDR3 DNA reads TGCAGTGCCACACAGGGATCCCTCAACACCGGGGAGCTGTTTTTT. This encodes CSATQGSLNTGELFF.

This chain joins TRBV29-1 and TRBJ1-2; TRBD1 matches at 7 bases. The ends lost 7 bases at V and 2 bases at J; junction bases unmatched: 10. The CDR3 contains 14 residues. The germline gives CDR1 SQVTM, CDR2 ANQGSEA. CDR3 DNA sequence: TGCAGCGCTGGGGGCTTGGACAGGAACTATGGCTACACCTTC. Its protein product is CSAGGLDRNYGYTF. The whole variable domain, remainder taken from reference TRBV29-1 and TRBJ1-2, is SAVISQKPSRDICQRGTSLTIQCQVDSQVTMMFWYRQQPGQSLTLIATANQGSEATYESGFVIDKFPISRPNLTFSTLTVSNMSPEDSSIYLCSAGGLDRNYGYTFGSGTRLTVV.

The V and J genes are TRBV7-2 and TRBJ2-3; D may be TRBD1 (6 bases). Trimming removed 0 bases from V and 0 bases from J, with 13 bases in between. Germline CDR1 is SGHTA and CDR2 is FQGNSA. The length of the CDR3 is 17 residues. CDR3 nucleotide sequence: TGTGCCAGCAGCTTAGCGAGACAGGCCCCTAGCACAGATACGCAGTATTTT. Amino acid sequence: CASSLARQAPSTDTQYF.

This clonotype was counted between two and nine times. DNA for the CDR3: TGCAGTGCTGGAAGGACTAGCCGCAATGAGCAGTTCTTC. Translation: CSAGRTSRNEQFF. The chain is built from TRBV20-1 and TRBJ2-1, with TRBD2 matching 8 bases. CDR1 is DFQATT and CDR2 is SNEGSKA in the germline V gene (reference sequence). V shed 5 bases, J shed 6 bases, and the junction held 6 bases outside the gene matches. The CDR3 sequence is 13 residues long.

To note about this clonotype: Since a much larger clone is just one base distant, this may be a read error. The CDR3 DNA follows: TGCGCCAGCAGCACTACAGGGGGCAACACTGAAGCTTTCTTT. Protein sequence: CASSTTGGNTEAFF. The chain couples TRBV5-1 to TRBJ1-1; 9 bases are a match to TRBD1. Germline values: CDR1 SGHRS, CDR2 YFSETQ. The V and J ends lost 4 bases and 2 bases, in that order; junction bases with no gene match: 3. The CDR3 covers 14 residues.

This clonotype has more than one count but fewer than ten. V and J are TRBV6-6 and TRBJ1-1; maybe TRBD1 (6 bases). The CDR3 consists of 12 residues. The V gene's germline CDR1 is MNHNY and CDR2 SVGAGI (reference sequence). V lost 5 bases and J lost 7, with 11 bases in between. CDR3 DNA sequence: TGTGCCAGCAGTAATTACAGGGATGAAGCTTTCTTT. Its protein product is CASSNYRDEAFF.

This chain uses TRBV20-1 with TRBJ2-3; no clear D. V was cut by 5 bases and J by 5 bases, with 11 bases left in between. The germline CDR1 and CDR2 sequences are DFQATT and SNEGSKA (reference sequence). This CDR3 is built from 12 residues. CDR3 in amino acids: CSARWMGDTQYF. CDR3 DNA sequence: TGCAGTGCTCGATGGATGGGAGATACGCAGTATTTT.

In its sample, this clonotype was seen once. V and J are TRBV18 and TRBJ1-5; maybe TRBD1 (6 bases). V was clipped by 3 bases and J by 7 bases, with 16 bases between them. CDR1 is KGHSH, CDR2 LQKENI, per germline. There are 15 residues in the CDR3. The CDR3 protein is CASSPDSGGRQPQHF. The CDR3 coding sequence is TGTGCCAGCTCACCGGACTCGGGGGGCAGACAGCCCCAGCATTTT.

The gene calls are TRBV20-1 and TRBJ2-7; D ambiguous. Germline V gene lookup returns CDR1 DFQATT and CDR2 SNEGSKA (reference sequence). Trimming removed 5 bases from V and 2 bases from J, with 13 bases in between. The CDR3 contains 13 residues. In nucleotides, the CDR3 is TGCAGTGCTGGGGTGAGTCCCCCCTACGAGCAGTACTTC. It translates to CSAGVSPPYEQYF.

The CDR3 coding sequence is TGTGCCAGCAGCCGGGGACTAGCGGCAACCTACGAGCAGTACTTC. This sequence encodes CASSRGLAATYEQYF. The chain carries TRBV7-9 and TRBJ2-7; 11 bases match TRBD2. The V gene's germline CDR1 is SEHNR and CDR2 FQNEAQ (reference sequence). V was pared by 5 bases and J by 2 bases, with 5 bases of the junction left unmatched. The CDR3 covers 15 residues.

This clonotype was observed a handful of times. This chain connects TRBV5-1 to TRBJ2-2; D remains ambiguous. V was trimmed by 4 bases and J by 1 base, leaving 5 bases between them. The germline CDR1 and CDR2 sequences are SGHRS and YFSETQ. CDR3 size: 13 residues. DNA for the CDR3: TGCGCCAGCAGCCGCGAGAACACCGGGGAGCTGTTTTTT. Residues: CASSRENTGELFF.

The genes are TRBV6-1 and TRBJ2-5; D might be TRBD2 (5 bases). The CDR3 extends over 15 amino acids. The V and J ends lost 2 bases and 1 base respectively, with 11 bases between them. The germline gives CDR1 MNHNS, CDR2 SASEGT. CDR3 region: CASSESLVSQETQYF. Written as DNA, the CDR3 is TGTGCCAGCAGTGAATCACTAGTCAGCCAAGAGACCCAGTACTTC.